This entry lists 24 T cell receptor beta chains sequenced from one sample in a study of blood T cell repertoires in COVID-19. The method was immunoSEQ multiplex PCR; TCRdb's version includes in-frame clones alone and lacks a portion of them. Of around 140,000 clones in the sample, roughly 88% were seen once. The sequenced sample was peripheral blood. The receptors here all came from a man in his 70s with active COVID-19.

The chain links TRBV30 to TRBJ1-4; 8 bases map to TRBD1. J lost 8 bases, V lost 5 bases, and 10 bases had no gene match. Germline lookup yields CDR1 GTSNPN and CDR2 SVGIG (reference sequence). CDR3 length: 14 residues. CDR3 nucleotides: TGTGCCTGGGCGCAGGGGGCGGGTAGCGAAAAACTGTTTTTT. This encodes CAWAQGAGSEKLFF.

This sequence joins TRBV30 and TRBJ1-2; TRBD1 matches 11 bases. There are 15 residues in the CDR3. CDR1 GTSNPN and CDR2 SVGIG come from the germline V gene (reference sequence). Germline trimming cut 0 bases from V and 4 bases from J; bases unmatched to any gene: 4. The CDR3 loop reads CAWSVRDRGVYGYTF. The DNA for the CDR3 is TGTGCCTGGAGTGTACGGGACAGGGGGGTCTATGGCTACACCTTC.

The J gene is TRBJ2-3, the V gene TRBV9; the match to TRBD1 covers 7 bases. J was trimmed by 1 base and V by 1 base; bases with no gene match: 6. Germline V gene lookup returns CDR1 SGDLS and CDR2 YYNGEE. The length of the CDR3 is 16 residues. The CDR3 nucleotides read TGTGCCAGCAGCGTAAAGCAAGGGACAGGCACAGATACGCAGTATTTT. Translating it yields CASSVKQGTGTDTQYF.

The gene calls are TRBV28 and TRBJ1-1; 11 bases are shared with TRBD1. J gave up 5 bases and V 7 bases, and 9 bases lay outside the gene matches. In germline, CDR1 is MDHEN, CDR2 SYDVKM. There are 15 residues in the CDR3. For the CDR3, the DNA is TGTGCCAGCATCTTTAGGGGGACAGGGGGTACTGAAGCTTTCTTT. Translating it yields CASIFRGTGGTEAFF.

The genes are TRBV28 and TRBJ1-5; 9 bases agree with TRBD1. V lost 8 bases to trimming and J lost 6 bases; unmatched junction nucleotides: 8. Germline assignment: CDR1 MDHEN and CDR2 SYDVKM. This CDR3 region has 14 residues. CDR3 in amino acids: CASLDRGESQPQHF. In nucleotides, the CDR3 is TGTGCCAGCCTGGACAGGGGAGAAAGTCAGCCCCAGCATTTT. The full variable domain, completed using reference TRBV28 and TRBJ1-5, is DVKVTQSSRYLVKRTGEKVFLECVQDMDHENMFWYRQDPGLGLRLIYFSYDVKMKEKGDIPEGYSVSREKKERFSLILESASTNQTSMYLCASLDRGESQPQHFGDGTRLSIL.

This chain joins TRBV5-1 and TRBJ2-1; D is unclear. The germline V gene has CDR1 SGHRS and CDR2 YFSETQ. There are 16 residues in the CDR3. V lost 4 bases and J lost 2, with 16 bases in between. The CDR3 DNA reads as TGCGCCAGCAGCCTCGGTGGCGGTATCCCCTACAATGAGCAGTTCTTC. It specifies CASSLGGGIPYNEQFF. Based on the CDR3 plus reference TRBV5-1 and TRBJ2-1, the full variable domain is KAGVTQTPRYLIKTRGQQVTLSCSPISGHRSVSWYQQTPGQGLQFLFEYFSETQRNKGNFPGRFSGRQFSNSRSEMNVSTLELGDSALYLCASSLGGGIPYNEQFFGPGTRLTVL.

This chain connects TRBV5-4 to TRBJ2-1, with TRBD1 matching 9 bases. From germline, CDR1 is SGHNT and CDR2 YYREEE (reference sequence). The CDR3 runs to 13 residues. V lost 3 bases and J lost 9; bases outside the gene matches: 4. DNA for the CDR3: TGTGCCAGCAGCTGGGACAGGGCTGGTGAGCAGTTCTTC. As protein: CASSWDRAGEQFF.

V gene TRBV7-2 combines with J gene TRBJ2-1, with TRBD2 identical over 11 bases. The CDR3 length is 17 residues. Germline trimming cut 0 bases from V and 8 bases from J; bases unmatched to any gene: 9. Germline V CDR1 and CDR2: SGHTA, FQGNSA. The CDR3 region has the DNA TGTGCCAGCAGCTTAGCCTCTACTAGCGGGAGCAGCTATGAGCAGTTCTTC. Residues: CASSLASTSGSSYEQFF.

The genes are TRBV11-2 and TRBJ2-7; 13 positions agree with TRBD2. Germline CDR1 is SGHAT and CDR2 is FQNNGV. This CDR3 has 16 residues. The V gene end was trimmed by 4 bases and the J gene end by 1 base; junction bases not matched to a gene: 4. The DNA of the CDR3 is TGTGCCAGCAGCTCCCGACTAGCGGGGGGTTCCTACGAGCAGTACTTC. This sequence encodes CASSSRLAGGSYEQYF. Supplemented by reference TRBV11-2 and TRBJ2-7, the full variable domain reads EAGVAQSPRYKIIEKRQSVAFWCNPISGHATLYWYQQILGQGPKLLIQFQNNGVVDDSQLPKDRFSAERLKGVDSTLKIQPAKLEDSAVYLCASSSRLAGGSYEQYFGPGTRLTVT.

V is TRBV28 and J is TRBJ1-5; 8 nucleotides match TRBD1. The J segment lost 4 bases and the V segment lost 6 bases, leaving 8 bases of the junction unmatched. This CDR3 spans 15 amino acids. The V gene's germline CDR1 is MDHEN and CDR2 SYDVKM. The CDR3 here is CASSPTGGDNQPQHF. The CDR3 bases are TGTGCCAGCAGCCCCACAGGGGGAGATAATCAGCCCCAGCATTTT.

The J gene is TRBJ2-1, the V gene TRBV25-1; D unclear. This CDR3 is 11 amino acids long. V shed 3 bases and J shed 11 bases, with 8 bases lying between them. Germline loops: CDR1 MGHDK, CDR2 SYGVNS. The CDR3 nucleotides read TGTGCCAGCAGTGAGCCCTGGCAGCAGTTCTTC. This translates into CASSEPWQQFF.

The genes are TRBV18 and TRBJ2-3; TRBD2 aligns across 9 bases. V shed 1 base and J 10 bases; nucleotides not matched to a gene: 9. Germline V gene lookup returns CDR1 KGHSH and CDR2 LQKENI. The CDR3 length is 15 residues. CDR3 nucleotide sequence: TGTGCCAGCTCACCACAGACTAGCGGCCCCGGTGCGCAGTATTTT. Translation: CASSPQTSGPGAQYF.

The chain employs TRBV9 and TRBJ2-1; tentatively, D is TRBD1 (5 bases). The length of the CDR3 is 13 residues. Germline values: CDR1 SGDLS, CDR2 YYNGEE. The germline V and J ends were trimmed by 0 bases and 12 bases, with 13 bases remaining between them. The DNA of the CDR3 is TGTGCCAGCAGCGTAGAGGACAACGCGTCGCAGTTCTTC. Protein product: CASSVEDNASQFF.

In DNA form, the CDR3 reads TGTGCCAGCTCACCGGGACTAGCGGGCAGTATGGAGCAGTTCTTC. Its translation: CASSPGLAGSMEQFF. The chain carries TRBV18 and TRBJ2-1; 12 positions agree with TRBD2. CDR1 is KGHSH and CDR2 is LQKENI in the germline V gene. Losses at the gene ends were 3 bases for V and 10 bases for J; bases not matched to a gene: 7. The CDR3 consists of 15 residues.

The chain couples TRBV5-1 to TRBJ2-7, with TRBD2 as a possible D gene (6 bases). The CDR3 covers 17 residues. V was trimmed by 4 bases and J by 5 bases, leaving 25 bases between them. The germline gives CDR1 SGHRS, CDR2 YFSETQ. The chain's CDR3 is CASSPRSVIADPNEQYF. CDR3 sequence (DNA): TGCGCCAGCAGCCCCCGCTCGGTCATAGCGGATCCCAACGAGCAGTACTTC.

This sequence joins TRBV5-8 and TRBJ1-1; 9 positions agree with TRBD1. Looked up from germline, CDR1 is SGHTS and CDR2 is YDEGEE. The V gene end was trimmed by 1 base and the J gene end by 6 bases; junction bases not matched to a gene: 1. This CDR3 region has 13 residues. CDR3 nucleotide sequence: TGTGCCAGCAGCTTGAGGACAGGGGCTGAAGCTTTCTTT. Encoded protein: CASSLRTGAEAFF.

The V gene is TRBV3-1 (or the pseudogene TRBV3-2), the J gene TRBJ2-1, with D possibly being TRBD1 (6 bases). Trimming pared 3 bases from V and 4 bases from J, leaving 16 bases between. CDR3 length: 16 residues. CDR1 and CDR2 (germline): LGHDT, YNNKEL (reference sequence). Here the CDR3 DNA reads TGTGCCAGCAGCCAGGGGGCACTCCAAAGGTACAATGAGCAGTTCTTC. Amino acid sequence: CASSQGALQRYNEQFF.

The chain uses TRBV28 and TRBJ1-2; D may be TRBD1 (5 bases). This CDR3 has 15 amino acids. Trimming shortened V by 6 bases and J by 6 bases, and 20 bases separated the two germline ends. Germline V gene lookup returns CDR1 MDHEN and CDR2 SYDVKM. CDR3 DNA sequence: TGTGCCAGCAGCCGGCTCAAACAGGCTCCCGATGGCTACACCTTC. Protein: CASSRLKQAPDGYTF.

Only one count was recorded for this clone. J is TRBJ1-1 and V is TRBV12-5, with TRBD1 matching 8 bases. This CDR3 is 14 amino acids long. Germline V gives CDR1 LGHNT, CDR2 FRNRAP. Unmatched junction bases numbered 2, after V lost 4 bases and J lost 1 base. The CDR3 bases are TGTGCTAGTGGTTCGACAGGGGCGAACACTGAAGCTTTCTTT. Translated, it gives CASGSTGANTEAFF.

CDR3 DNA: TGTGCCAGCAGGAGCCCTCTGGCCTACGAGCAGTACTTC. This encodes CASRSPLAYEQYF. The V gene is TRBV28, the J gene TRBJ2-7; no definite D call. This CDR3 comprises 13 residues. Trimming pared 6 bases from V and 2 bases from J, leaving 11 bases between. Germline CDR1 MDHEN, CDR2 SYDVKM.

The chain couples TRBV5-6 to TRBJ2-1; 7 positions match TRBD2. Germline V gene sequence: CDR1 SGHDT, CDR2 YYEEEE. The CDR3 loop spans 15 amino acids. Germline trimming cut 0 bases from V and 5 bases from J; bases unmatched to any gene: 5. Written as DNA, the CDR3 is TGTGCCAGCAGCTTGGCTAGCGGTATTAACAATGAGCAGTTCTTC. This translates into CASSLASGINNEQFF.

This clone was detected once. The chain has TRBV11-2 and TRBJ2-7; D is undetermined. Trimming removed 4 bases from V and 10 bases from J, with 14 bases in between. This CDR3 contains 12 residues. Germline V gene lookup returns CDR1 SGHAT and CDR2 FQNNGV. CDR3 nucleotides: TGTGCCAGCAGCTCCCCTGACTCAATCCAGTACTTC. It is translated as CASSSPDSIQYF.

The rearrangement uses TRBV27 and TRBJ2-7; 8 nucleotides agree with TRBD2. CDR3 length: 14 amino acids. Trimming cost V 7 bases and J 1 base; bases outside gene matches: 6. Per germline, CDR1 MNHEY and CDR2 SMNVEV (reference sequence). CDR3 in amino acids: CASTLLAGSYEQYF. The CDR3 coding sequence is TGTGCCAGCACCTTGTTAGCGGGATCCTACGAGCAGTACTTC.

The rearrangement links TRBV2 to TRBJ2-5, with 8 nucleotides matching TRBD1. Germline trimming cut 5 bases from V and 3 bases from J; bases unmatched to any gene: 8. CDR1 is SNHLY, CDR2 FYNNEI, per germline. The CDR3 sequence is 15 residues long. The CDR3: CASSFSPGQEETQYF. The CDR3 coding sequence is TGTGCCAGCAGTTTTTCTCCGGGACAGGAAGAGACCCAGTACTTC.